Below are 10 T cell receptor beta chains sequenced from a single sample in a study of blood T cell repertoires in COVID-19. The repertoire was sequenced with immunoSEQ multiplex PCR; TCRdb's copy has only in-frame clones and lacks some. Among roughly 240,000 clones listed, roughly 83% were seen once. Specimen: PBMCs or T cells enriched from blood (not recorded which). All receptors come from a woman between 50 and 59 years old who had recovered from COVID-19.

This chain links TRBV19 with TRBJ2-7; tentatively, D is TRBD2 (6 bases). This CDR3 has 14 residues. CDR1 is LNHDA, CDR2 SQIVND, per germline (reference sequence). Trimming took off 6 bases at V and 0 bases at J, with 12 bases between the two ends. CDR3 in amino acids: CASRSGTSSYEQYF. CDR3 nucleotides: TGTGCCAGTAGGTCCGGGACTTCCTCCTACGAGCAGTACTTC.

V gene TRBV7-9 combines with J gene TRBJ2-1, with TRBD2 identical over 12 bases. The CDR3 totals 15 residues. Germline V CDR1 and CDR2: SEHNR, FQNEAQ (reference sequence). V lost 4 bases to trimming and J lost 2 bases; unmatched junction nucleotides: 0. CDR3 amino acids: CASSSSGGAYNEQFF. The CDR3 DNA reads as TGTGCCAGCAGCTCTAGCGGGGGGGCCTACAATGAGCAGTTCTTC.

The chain joins TRBV29-1 to TRBJ1-1; D possibly corresponds to TRBD1 (5 bases). The ends were cut back, 6 bases at V and 1 base at J, with 15 bases in the middle. The CDR3 runs to 14 residues. Germline V gene lookup returns CDR1 SQVTM and CDR2 ANQGSEA. CDR3 DNA sequence: TGCAGCGTGAGCGGGGGACCAGAGAACACTGAAGCTTTCTTT. The encoded protein is CSVSGGPENTEAFF.

This clone came up once. CDR3 coding DNA: TGTGCCAGCAGCCAGACTAGCGTAGGCGGGGAGCTGTTTTTT. The encoded protein is CASSQTSVGGELFF. V and J are TRBV11-3 and TRBJ2-2; 8 positions match TRBD2. Germline CDR1 SGHNT, CDR2 YENEEA. This CDR3 spans 14 amino acids. V lost 5 bases to trimming and J lost 7 bases; unmatched junction nucleotides: 6.

The chain uses TRBV7-5 and TRBJ2-5; the DNA was not used to check the table's D call, TRBD1. TRBV7-5 is noted as a pseudogene. The CDR3 covers 13 residues. CDR3 in DNA: TGTGCCAGAAGCTTAAACAGCCAAGAGACCCAGTACTTC. Translated, it gives CARSLNSQETQYF.

The chain employs TRBV5-4 and TRBJ2-2; 12 nucleotides line up with TRBD2. The trim removed 4 bases at V and 4 bases at J, leaving 8 bases unmatched. The CDR3 covers 17 residues. Germline V CDR1 and CDR2: SGHNT, YYREEE (reference sequence). CDR3 sequence reads: CASSLLKLAGGTGELFF. CDR3 nucleotides: TGTGCCAGCAGCCTTTTAAAACTAGCGGGAGGCACCGGGGAGCTGTTTTTT.

This chain uses TRBV5-6 with TRBJ1-2; the D gene is possibly TRBD1 (5 bases). Trimming removed 4 bases from V and 4 bases from J, with 11 bases in between. This CDR3 has 13 amino acids. CDR1 SGHDT and CDR2 YYEEEE come from the germline V gene. The CDR3 coding sequence is TGTGCCAGCAGCGCAGGGTGGGCCTATGGCTACACCTTC. Translated, it gives CASSAGWAYGYTF.

This chain uses TRBV19 with TRBJ1-1, with a possible D match to TRBD1 (5 bases). From germline, CDR1 is LNHDA and CDR2 SQIVND (reference sequence). The length of the CDR3 is 13 residues. The ends were cut back, 3 bases at V and 6 bases at J, with 11 bases in the middle. The CDR3 region is CASSIRGIAEAFF. The CDR3 coding sequence is TGTGCCAGTAGTATCCGGGGGATCGCTGAAGCTTTCTTT.

V is TRBV5-4 and J is TRBJ1-1, with D perhaps TRBD1 (6 bases). V lost 4 bases and J 1 base, leaving 17 bases between the germline ends. Germline CDR1 reads SGHNT; CDR2 reads YYREEE (reference sequence). The CDR3 runs 16 residues. The CDR3 nucleotides are TGTGCCAGCAGCCCACGAGCACCGACAGGGAACACTGAAGCTTTCTTT. It encodes CASSPRAPTGNTEAFF.

The chain recombines TRBV6-4 with TRBJ1-2; D is uncertain. CDR3 length equals 12 residues. The V end was cut by 3 bases, the J end by 7 bases, with 9 bases between. Germline V gene data show CDR1 as MRHNA and CDR2 as SNTAGT. The DNA for the CDR3 is TGTGCCAGCAGTGAAAACGGGGTTGGCTACACCTTC. Translation: CASSENGVGYTF.